Included here is one T cell receptor (beta chain) sequence, with context. Its antigen is still unknown. The treatment: oral pan-JAK inhibitor, 5-10 mg twice daily. Sorting separated CD4+ and CD8+ T cells out of PBMCs. This entry belongs to a study of CD8+ T cells in alopecia areata. About the research overall: Treated patients swallowed 5 to 10 mg of oral tofacitinib twice daily.

Points from the study as a whole: Scalp clonality, along with expanded CD8+ clones among the top 100, was significantly decreased by tofacitinib. For baseline CD8+ expansion, any link to response stays uncertain with one nonresponder.

Trimming cost V 5 bases and J 3 bases, with 11 bases left between them. Germline V gene data show CDR1 as SGHTA and CDR2 as FQGTGA. The CDR3 sequence is 14 residues long. Extraction of RNA preceded its reverse transcription into cDNA, which served as the sequencing template. Method: immunoSEQ multiplex PCR; TCRdb's copy keeps in-frame clones and lacks some. Among fewer than 250,000 clones listed, about 60% were seen once. The sample consisted of CD4+ T cells sorted from blood, taken at week 4, from a patient treated with tofacitinib. This TCR was sampled from a human donor with alopecia areata. The chain uses TRBV7-3 and TRBJ2-1; a possible D gene is TRBD1 (6 bases). The CDR3, as DNA: TGTGCCAGCAGCCCAGGGGCTAGCTACAATGAGCAGTTCTTC. Translating gives CASSPGASYNEQFF.